The clone carrying this T cell receptor beta chain was seen at least ten times. Its target is not known. This sample stems from a study of CD8 T cells in ankylosing spondylitis. Study-level findings and limits: Characteristic, it appeared, of ankylosing spondylitis blood was a TCR beta motif of roughly 8 highly homologous variants.

The CDR3 sequence is 16 residues long. Germline V CDR1 and CDR2: KGHDR, SFDVKD. V dropped 4 bases and J dropped 1 base, with 15 bases sitting between them. One entry per CDR3 protein, called by TCRdb with MiXCR from the 5' RACE reads. The profile covers about 500,000 distinct CDR3 sequences, with approximately 5.3% appearing a single time and around 3.5% taken by the ten largest. Sequencing input: blood, either unsorted or a sorted T cell fraction (not recorded which). The V gene is TRBV24-1, the J gene TRBJ1-1; D is undetermined. This TCR was sampled from a male donor with ankylosing spondylitis. The CDR3 bases are TGTGCCACCAGTGACCCCGGACTCCACGGGAACACTGAAGCTTTCTTT. Translated: CATSDPGLHGNTEAFF.